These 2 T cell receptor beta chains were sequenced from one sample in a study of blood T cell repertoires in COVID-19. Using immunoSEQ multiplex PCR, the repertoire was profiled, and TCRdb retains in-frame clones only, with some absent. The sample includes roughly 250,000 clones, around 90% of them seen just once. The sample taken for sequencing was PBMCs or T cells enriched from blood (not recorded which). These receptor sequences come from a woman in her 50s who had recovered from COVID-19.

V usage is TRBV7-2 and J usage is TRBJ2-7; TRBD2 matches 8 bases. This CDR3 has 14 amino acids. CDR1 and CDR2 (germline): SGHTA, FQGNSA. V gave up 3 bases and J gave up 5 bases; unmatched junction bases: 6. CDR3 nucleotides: TGTGCCAGCAGCTTTAGCGGGACTAGTAACGAGCAGTACTTC. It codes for CASSFSGTSNEQYF.

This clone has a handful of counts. The CDR3 sequence: CATRQGHDGELFF. In DNA form, the CDR3 reads TGTGCCACTCGACAGGGTCATGACGGGGAGCTGTTTTTT. The rearrangement uses TRBV24-1 and TRBJ2-2; TRBD1 matches 7 bases. Germline loops: CDR1 KGHDR, CDR2 SFDVKD. V shed 10 bases, J shed 7 bases, and the junction held 8 bases outside the gene matches. This CDR3 region has 13 residues.